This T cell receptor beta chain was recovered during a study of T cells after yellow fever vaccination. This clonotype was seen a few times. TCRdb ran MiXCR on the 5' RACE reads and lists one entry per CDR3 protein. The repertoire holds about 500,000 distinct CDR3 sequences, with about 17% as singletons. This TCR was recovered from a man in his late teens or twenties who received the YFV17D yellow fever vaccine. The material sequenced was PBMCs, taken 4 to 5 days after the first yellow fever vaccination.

For the CDR3, the DNA is TGCAGCGTTGAAGATCAAGGGGATACGCAGTATTTT. Protein sequence: CSVEDQGDTQYF. This sequence joins TRBV29-1 and TRBJ2-3; D uncertain. CDR1 is SQVTM, CDR2 ANQGSEA, per germline. This CDR3 spans 12 amino acids. Between the trimmed V and J ends, which lost 0 bases and 6 bases, there was a span of 7 bases.